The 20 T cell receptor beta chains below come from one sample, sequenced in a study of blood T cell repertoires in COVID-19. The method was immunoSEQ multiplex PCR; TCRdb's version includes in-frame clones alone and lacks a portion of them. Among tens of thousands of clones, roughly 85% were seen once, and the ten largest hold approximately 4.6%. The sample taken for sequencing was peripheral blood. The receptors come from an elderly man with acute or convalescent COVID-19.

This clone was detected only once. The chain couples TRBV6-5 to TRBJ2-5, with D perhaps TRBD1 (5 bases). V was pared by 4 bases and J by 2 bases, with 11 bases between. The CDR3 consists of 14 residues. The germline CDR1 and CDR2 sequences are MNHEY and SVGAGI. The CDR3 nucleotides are TGTGCCAGCAGTTTTGGGGCCGGGCAAGAGACCCAGTACTTC. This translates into CASSFGAGQETQYF.

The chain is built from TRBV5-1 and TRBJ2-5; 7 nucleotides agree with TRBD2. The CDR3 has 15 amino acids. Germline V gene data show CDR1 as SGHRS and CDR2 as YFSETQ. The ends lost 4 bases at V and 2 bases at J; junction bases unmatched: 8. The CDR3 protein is CASSIKPGGQETQYF. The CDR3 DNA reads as TGCGCCAGCAGCATTAAACCGGGGGGACAAGAGACCCAGTACTTC. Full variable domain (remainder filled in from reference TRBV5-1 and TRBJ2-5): KAGVTQTPRYLIKTRGQQVTLSCSPISGHRSVSWYQQTPGQGLQFLFEYFSETQRNKGNFPGRFSGRQFSNSRSEMNVSTLELGDSALYLCASSIKPGGQETQYFGPGTRLLVL.

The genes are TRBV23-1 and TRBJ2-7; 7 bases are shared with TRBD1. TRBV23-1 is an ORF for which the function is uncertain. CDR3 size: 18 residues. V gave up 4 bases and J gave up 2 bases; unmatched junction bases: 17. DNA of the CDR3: TGCGCCAGCAGTCCTCCGAGGGGACAGTTAGTGAAGGCCTACGAGCAGTACTTC. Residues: CASSPPRGQLVKAYEQYF.

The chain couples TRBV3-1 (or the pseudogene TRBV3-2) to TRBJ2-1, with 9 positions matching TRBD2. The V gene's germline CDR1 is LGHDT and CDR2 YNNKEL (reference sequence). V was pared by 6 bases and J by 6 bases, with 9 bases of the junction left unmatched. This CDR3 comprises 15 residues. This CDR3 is CASSNIAGAFNEQFF. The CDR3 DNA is TGTGCCAGCAGTAACATAGCGGGGGCCTTCAATGAGCAGTTCTTC.

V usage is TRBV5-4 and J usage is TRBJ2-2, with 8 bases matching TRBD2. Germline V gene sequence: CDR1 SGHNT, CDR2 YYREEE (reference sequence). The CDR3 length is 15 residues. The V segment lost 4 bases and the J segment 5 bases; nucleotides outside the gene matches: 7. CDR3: CASSAGTSATGELFF. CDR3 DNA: TGTGCCAGCAGCGCAGGGACTAGTGCAACCGGGGAGCTGTTTTTT.

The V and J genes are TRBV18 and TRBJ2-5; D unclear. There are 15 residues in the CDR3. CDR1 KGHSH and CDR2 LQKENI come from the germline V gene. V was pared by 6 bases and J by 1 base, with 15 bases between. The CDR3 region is CASSPPAGTQETQYF. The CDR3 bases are TGTGCCAGCTCCCCTCCTGCCGGTACCCAAGAGACCCAGTACTTC.

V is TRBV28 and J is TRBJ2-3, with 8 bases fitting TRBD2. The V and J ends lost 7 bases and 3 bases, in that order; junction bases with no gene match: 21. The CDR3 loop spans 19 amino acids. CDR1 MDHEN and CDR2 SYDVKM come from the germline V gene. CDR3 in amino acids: CASNTLGGGRVGNTDTQYF. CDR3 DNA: TGTGCCAGCAACACGCTCGGGGGGGGACGAGTTGGGAATACAGATACGCAGTATTTT.

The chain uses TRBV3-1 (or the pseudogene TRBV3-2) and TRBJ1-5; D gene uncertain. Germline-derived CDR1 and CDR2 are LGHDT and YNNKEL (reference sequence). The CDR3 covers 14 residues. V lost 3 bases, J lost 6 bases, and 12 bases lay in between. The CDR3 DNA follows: TGTGCCAGCAGCCAGGTTCGCGGGTCTCAGCCCCAGCATTTT. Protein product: CASSQVRGSQPQHF.

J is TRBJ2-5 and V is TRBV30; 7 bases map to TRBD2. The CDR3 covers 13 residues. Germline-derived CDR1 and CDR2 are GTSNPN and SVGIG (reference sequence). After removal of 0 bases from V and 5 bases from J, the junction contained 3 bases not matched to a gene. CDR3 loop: CAWSVGGVETQYF. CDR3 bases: TGTGCCTGGAGTGTGGGGGGGGTGGAGACCCAGTACTTC.

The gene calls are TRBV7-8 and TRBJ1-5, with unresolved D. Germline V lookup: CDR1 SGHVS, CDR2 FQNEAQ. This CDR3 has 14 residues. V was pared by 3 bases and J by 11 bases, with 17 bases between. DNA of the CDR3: TGTGCCAGCAGCTTCGAACAGACGGCGTCAGCCCAGCATTTT. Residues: CASSFEQTASAQHF. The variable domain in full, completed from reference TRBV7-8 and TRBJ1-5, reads GAGVSQSPRYKVAKRGQDVALRCDPISGHVSLFWYQQALGQGPEFLTYFQNEAQLDKSGLPSDRFFAERPEGSVSTLKIQRTQQEDSAVYLCASSFEQTASAQHFGDGTRLSIL.

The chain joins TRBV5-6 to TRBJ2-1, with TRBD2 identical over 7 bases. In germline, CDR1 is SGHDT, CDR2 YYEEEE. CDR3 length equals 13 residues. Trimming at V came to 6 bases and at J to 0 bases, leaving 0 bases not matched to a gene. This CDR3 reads CASIAGSYNEQFF. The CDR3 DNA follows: TGTGCCAGCATAGCGGGCTCCTACAATGAGCAGTTCTTC.

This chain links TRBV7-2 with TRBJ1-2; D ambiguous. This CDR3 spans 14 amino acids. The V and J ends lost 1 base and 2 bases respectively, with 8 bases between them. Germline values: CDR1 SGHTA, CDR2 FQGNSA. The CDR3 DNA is TGTGCCAGCAGCTTAGGAAACGGGAACTATGGCTACACCTTC. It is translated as CASSLGNGNYGYTF.

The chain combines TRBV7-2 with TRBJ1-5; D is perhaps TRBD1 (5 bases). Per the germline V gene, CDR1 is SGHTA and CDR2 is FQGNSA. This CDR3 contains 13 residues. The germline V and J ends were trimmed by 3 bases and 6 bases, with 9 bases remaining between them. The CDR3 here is CASSFGGRQPQHF. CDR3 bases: TGTGCCAGCAGCTTCGGGGGACGTCAGCCCCAGCATTTT.

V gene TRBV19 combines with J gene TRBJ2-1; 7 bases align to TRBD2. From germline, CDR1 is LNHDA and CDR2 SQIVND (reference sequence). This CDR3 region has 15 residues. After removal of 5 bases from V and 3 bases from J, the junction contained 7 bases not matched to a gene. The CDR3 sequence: CASSAGTTYYNEQFF. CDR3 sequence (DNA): TGTGCCAGTAGTGCCGGGACTACCTACTACAATGAGCAGTTCTTC.

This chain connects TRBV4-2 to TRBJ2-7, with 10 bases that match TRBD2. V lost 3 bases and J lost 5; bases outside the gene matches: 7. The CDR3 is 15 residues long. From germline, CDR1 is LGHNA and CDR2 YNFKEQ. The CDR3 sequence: CASSQELAGVHEQYF. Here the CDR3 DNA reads TGTGCCAGCAGCCAGGAGCTAGCGGGAGTACACGAGCAGTACTTC.

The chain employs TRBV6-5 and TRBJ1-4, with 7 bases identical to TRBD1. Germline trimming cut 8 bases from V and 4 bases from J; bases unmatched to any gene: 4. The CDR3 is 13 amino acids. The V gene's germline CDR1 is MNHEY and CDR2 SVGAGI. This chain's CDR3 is CASSGGGNEKLFF. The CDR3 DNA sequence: TGTGCCAGCTCAGGGGGAGGTAATGAAAAACTGTTTTTT.

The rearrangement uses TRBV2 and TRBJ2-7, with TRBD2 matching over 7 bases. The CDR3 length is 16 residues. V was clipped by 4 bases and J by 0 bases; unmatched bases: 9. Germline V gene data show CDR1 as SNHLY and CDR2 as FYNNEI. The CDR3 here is CASSGPGDYSSYEQYF. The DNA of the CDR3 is TGTGCCAGCAGTGGCCCCGGGGACTACAGCTCCTACGAGCAGTACTTC.

CDR3 sequence reads: CAISESSITGANEKLFF. The CDR3 DNA sequence: TGTGCCATCAGTGAGTCGTCAATTACGGGGGCTAATGAAAAACTGTTTTTT. The chain recombines TRBV10-3 with TRBJ1-4, with a tentative D call TRBD1 (5 bases). This CDR3 region has 17 residues. Germline V gene sequence: CDR1 ENHRY, CDR2 SYGVKD. Trimming left V 0 bases short and J 3 bases short, with 14 bases between.

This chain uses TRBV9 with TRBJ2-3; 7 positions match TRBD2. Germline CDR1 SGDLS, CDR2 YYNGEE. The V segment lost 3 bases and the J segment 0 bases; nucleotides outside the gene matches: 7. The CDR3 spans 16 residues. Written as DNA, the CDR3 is TGTGCCAGCAGCGCATCCTCAGCGGGGAGCACAGATACGCAGTATTTT. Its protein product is CASSASSAGSTDTQYF.

CDR3 sequence: CASSLLSWTGAHEQYF. The CDR3 DNA reads as TGTGCCAGCAGTTTATTGTCTTGGACAGGGGCTCACGAGCAGTACTTC. The chain joins TRBV28 to TRBJ2-7, with 9 bases fitting TRBD1. J was trimmed by 5 bases and V by 1 base; bases with no gene match: 9. CDR1 and CDR2 (germline): MDHEN, SYDVKM. The CDR3 has 16 amino acids.